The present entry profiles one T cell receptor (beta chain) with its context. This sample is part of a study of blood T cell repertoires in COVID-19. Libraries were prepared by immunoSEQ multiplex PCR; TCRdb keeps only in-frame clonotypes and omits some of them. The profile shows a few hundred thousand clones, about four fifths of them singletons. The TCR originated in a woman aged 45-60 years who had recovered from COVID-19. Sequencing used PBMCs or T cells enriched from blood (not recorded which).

Here the CDR3 DNA reads TGTGCCTGGAGTGCTTTAGGGACAGGGGCTGGCTACACCTTC. Protein product: CAWSALGTGAGYTF. The chain employs TRBV30 and TRBJ1-2, with TRBD1 identical over 10 bases. The germline CDR1 and CDR2 sequences are GTSNPN and SVGIG (reference sequence). The CDR3 is 14 amino acids. Losses at the gene ends were 1 base for V and 7 bases for J; bases not matched to a gene: 6. Full variable domain (outside the CDR3, taken from reference TRBV30 and TRBJ1-2): SQTIHQWPATLVQPVGSPLSLECTVEGTSNPNLYWYRQAAGRGLQLLFYSVGIGQISSEVPQNLSASRPQDRQFILSSKKLLLSDSGFYLCAWSALGTGAGYTFGSGTRLTVV.